This TCR beta chain was identified in a study of low-dose radiotherapy and immunotherapy resistance in tumors. Study context: A dose of 1 Gy per fraction every two weeks went to Cohort 2, totaling 13 Gy over 26 weeks. Patients' oral aspirin dose was 300 mg daily across four cycles from cycle 1 day 1.

CDR3 length equals 15 residues. CDR1 SNHLY and CDR2 FYNNEI come from the germline V gene. V lost 6 bases to trimming and J lost 0 bases; unmatched junction nucleotides: 6. Time point meaning: after trial treatment. Treatment here: LDRT plus nivolumab, ipilimumab, low-dose cyclophosphamide and aspirin (RACIN trial). Every donor's regimen consisted of nivolumab, ipilimumab, aspirin, low-dose cyclophosphamide and low-dose radiotherapy. Priming of first-strand cDNA relied on TRAV- and TRBV-specific primers (covering alpha and beta chains). Over about 19 PCR cycles, TCRs were amplified from a constant-region primer and V-primer adapter. TCRdb passed the reads through MiXCR, listing each CDR3 protein once. Of about 58,000 distinct CDR3 sequences in the sample, 20% to 25% were seen once. This clonotype was recorded a few times.

This material consisted of PBMCs, taken after low-dose radiotherapy plus immunotherapy. The clonotype was recovered from a male donor with prostate cancer. J is TRBJ2-7 and V is TRBV2; 9 bases agree with TRBD1. CDR3 region: CASRETGGTSYEQYF. CDR3 DNA: TGTGCCAGCAGAGAGACAGGGGGAACCTCCTACGAGCAGTACTTC.